This T cell receptor (beta chain) was identified in a study of response to subunit inactivated influenza vaccine. Turning to this clonotype: As yet, its antigen is unknown.

Each CDR3 protein gets one entry after TCRdb re-called the RT-PCR reads with MiXCR. The sample includes 450,000 to 550,000 distinct CDR3 sequences, approximately 24% of them seen just once. Overall study findings and caveats: Only a handful of new T cells, the authors suggested, are recruited with each seasonal influenza vaccination.

The origin of this receptor is a man aged 50 to 60 who received an inactivated influenza vaccine. This sample comprised CD4+ T cells sorted from PBMCs, obtained approximately 5 days after vaccination.

CDR3 protein: CASKGKAFSEQYF. The CDR3 DNA reads TGTGCCAGCAAGGGAAAGGCCTTCTCCGAGCAGTACTTC. This rearrangement joins TRBV6-1 to TRBJ2-7; D is undetermined. From germline, CDR1 is MNHNS and CDR2 SASEGT. The ends were cut back, 7 bases at V and 6 bases at J, with 16 bases in the middle. This CDR3 is 13 amino acids long.